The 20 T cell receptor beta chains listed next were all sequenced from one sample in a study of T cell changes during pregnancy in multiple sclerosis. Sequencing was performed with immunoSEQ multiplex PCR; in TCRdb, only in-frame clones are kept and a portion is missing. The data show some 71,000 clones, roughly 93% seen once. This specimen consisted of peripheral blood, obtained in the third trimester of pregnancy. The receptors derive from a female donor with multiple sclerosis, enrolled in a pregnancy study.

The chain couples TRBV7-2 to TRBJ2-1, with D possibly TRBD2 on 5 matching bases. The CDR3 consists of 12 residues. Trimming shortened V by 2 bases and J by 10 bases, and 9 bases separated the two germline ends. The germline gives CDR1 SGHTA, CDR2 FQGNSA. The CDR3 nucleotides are TGTGCCAGCAGCTTAACTAGGATCGAGCAGTTCTTC. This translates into CASSLTRIEQFF.

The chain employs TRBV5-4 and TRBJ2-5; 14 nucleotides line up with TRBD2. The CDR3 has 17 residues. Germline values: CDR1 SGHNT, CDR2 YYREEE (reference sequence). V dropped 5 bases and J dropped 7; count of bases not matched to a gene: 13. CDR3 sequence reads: CASRAGTSGGPVGTQYF. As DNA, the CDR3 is TGTGCCAGCAGGGCTGGGACTAGCGGGGGCCCGGTGGGGACCCAGTACTTC.

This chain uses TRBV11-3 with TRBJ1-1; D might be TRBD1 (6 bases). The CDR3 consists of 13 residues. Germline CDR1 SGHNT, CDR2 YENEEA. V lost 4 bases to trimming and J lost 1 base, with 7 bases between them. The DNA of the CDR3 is TGTGCCAGCAGCTGGGGACAGAACACTGAAGCTTTCTTT. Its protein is CASSWGQNTEAFF.

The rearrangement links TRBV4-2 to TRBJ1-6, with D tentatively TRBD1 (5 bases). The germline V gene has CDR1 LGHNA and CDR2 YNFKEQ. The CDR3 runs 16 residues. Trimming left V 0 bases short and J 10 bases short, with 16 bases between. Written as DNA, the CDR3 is TGTGCCAGCAGCCAAGATCAGGCGGACGGGGGATCACCCCTCCACTTT. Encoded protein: CASSQDQADGGSPLHF.

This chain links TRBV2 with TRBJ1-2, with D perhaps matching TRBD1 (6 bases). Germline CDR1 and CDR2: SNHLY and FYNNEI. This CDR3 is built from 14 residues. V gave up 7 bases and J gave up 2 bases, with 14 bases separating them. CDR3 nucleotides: TGTGCCAGCAAACGGACAGAGTCAAACTATGGCTACACCTTC. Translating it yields CASKRTESNYGYTF. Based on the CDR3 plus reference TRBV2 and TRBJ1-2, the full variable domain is EPEVTQTPSHQVTQMGQEVILRCVPISNHLYFYWYRQILGQKVEFLVSFYNNEISEKSEIFDDQFSVERPDGSNFTLKIRSTKLEDSAMYFCASKRTESNYGYTFGSGTRLTVV.

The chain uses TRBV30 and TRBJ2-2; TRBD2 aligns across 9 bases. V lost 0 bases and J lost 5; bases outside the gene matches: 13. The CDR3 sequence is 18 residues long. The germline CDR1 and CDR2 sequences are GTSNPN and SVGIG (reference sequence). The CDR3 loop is CAWSVNRRLAGLTGELFF. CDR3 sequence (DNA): TGTGCCTGGAGTGTAAACCGAAGGCTAGCGGGGTTAACCGGGGAGCTGTTTTTT.

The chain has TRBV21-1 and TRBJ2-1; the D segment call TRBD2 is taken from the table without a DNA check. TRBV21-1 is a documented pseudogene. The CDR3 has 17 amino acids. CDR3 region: CASSRTPVRLNYNEQFF. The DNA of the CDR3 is TGTGCCAGCAGCCGCACTCCCGTCCGACTCAACTACAATGAGCAGTTCTTC.

CDR3 residues: CASSLDRDREKGAQHF. The CDR3 DNA sequence: TGTGCCAGCTCACTGGACCGGGACAGGGAGAAGGGGGCCCAGCATTTT. The rearrangement joins TRBV18 to TRBJ1-5, with 9 nucleotides matching TRBD1. The germline CDR1 and CDR2 sequences are KGHSH and LQKENI. J gave up 11 bases and V 4 bases, and 15 bases lay outside the gene matches. This CDR3 is built from 16 residues.

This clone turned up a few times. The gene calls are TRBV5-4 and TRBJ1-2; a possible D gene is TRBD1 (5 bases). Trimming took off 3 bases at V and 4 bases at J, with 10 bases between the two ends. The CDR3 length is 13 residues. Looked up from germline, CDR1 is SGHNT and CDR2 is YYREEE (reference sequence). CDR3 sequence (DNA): TGTGCCAGCAGCTACTACGACAGCTATGGCTACACCTTC. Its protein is CASSYYDSYGYTF.

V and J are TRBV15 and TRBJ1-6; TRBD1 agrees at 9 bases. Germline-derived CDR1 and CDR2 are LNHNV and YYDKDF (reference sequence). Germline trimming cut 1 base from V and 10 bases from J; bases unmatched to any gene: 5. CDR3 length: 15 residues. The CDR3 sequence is CATSRAGQGYSPLHF. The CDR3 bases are TGTGCCACCAGCAGAGCGGGACAGGGTTACTCACCCCTCCACTTT.

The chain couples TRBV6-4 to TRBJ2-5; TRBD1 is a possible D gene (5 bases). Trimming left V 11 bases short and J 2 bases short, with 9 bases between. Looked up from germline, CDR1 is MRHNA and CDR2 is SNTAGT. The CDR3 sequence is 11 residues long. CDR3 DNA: TGTGCCGGGGCCCCACAAGAGACCCAGTACTTC. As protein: CAGAPQETQYF.

CDR3 protein: CASSLTGYEQYF. DNA of the CDR3: TGTGCCAGCAGCTTGACAGGCTACGAGCAGTACTTC. J is TRBJ2-7 and V is TRBV5-6; D perhaps matches TRBD1 (5 bases). Germline CDR1 is SGHDT and CDR2 is YYEEEE. This CDR3 spans 12 amino acids. The V and J ends lost 1 base and 3 bases respectively, with 5 bases between them.

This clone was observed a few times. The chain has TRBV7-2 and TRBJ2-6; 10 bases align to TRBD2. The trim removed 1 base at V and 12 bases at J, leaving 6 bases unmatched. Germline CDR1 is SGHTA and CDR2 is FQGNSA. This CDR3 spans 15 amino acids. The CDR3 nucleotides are TGTGCCAGCAGCTTAGTTCCAGCGGGGGGGCCCGTCCTGACTTTC. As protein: CASSLVPAGGPVLTF.

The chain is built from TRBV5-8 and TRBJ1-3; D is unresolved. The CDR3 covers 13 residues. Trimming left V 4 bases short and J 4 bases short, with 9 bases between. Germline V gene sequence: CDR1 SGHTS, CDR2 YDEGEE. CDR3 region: CASSRNGGNTIYF. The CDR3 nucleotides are TGTGCCAGCAGCCGAAACGGGGGAAACACCATATATTTT.

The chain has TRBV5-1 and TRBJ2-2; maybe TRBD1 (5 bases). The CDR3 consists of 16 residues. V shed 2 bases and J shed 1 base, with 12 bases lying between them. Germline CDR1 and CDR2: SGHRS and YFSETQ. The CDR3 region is CASSFGAVGNTGELFF. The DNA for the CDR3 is TGCGCCAGCAGCTTTGGGGCCGTCGGGAACACCGGGGAGCTGTTTTTT.

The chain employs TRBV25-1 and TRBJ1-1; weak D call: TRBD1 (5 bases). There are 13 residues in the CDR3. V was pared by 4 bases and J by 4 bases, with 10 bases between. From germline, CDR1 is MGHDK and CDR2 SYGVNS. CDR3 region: CASSVSGGTEAFF. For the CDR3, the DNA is TGTGCCAGCAGTGTCTCGGGGGGCACTGAAGCTTTCTTT.

The CDR3 coding sequence is TGCGCCAGCAGCCAAGCCAACAGGGCGAACACTGAAGCTTTCTTT. Translated: CASSQANRANTEAFF. V and J are TRBV4-3 and TRBJ1-1; D perhaps matches TRBD1 (6 bases). The CDR3 is 15 amino acids. Looked up from germline, CDR1 is LGHNA and CDR2 is YSLEER. The V end lost 1 base, the J end lost 1 base, and 10 bases lay between the germline ends.

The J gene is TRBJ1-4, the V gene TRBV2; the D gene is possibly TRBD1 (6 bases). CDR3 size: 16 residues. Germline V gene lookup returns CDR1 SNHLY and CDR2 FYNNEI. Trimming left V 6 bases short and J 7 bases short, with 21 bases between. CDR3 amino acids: CASRGTIQGRGEKLFF. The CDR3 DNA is TGTGCCAGCAGGGGTACAATACAGGGCCGGGGTGAAAAACTGTTTTTT. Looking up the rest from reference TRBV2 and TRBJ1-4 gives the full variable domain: EPEVTQTPSHQVTQMGQEVILRCVPISNHLYFYWYRQILGQKVEFLVSFYNNEISEKSEIFDDQFSVERPDGSNFTLKIRSTKLEDSAMYFCASRGTIQGRGEKLFFGSGTQLSVL.

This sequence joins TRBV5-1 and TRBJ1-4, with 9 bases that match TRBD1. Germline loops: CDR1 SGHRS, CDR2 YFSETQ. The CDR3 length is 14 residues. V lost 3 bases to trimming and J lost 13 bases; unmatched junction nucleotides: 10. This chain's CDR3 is CASSSGTGTDGLFF. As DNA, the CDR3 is TGCGCCAGCAGCTCCGGGACAGGGACTGACGGACTGTTTTTT.

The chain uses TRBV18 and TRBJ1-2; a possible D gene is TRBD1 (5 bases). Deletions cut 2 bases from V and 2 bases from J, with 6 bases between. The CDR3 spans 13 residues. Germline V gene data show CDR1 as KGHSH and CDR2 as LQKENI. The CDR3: CASSPAGNYGYTF. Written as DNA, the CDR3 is TGTGCCAGCTCACCAGCAGGGAACTATGGCTACACCTTC.